These 24 T cell receptor beta chains came from one sample sequenced in a study of T-cell memory formation after mild COVID-19 (dated by TCRdb to the early 2020s). Library preparation was by 5' RACE. Sequencing was carried out with an Illumina NovaSeq 6000. Using fastp at Q25 and MiXCR, TCRdb reprocessed the public reads and kept productive beta chains. Each CDR3 protein appears once, grouped with its most common genes and DNA. Across this sample there are 300,000 to 400,000 distinct CDR3 sequences, with 12% to 15% seen only once. The ten largest clonotypes hold about a fifth of the sample. Material: PBMCs or a T cell subset sorted from them (not recorded which). The receptor source for this set is a man aged 18 to 30 who had mild COVID-19 (a few samples of this study predate the infection). The sample titles of this study are shuffled in the database, so cell type and time point are left out; the donor was told from shared clones.

This clonotype was observed many times. The chain combines TRBV4-1 with TRBJ1-1; D remains ambiguous. Trimming removed 4 bases from V and 1 base from J, with 10 bases in between. The CDR3 has 14 amino acids. CDR1 and CDR2 (germline): MGHRA, YSYEKL. In nucleotides, the CDR3 is TGCGCCAGCAGCCCGGTTGGGAGGAACACTGAAGCTTTCTTT. Protein product: CASSPVGRNTEAFF.

This clonotype showed up just a few times. The CDR3 reads CASSAGQGPDTGELFF. The CDR3 DNA sequence: TGCGCCAGCAGCGCAGGACAGGGGCCGGACACCGGGGAGCTGTTTTTT. The genes are TRBV4-1 and TRBJ2-2, with 9 bases fitting TRBD1. The CDR3 spans 16 residues. Germline CDR1 is MGHRA and CDR2 is YSYEKL. J gave up 3 bases and V 5 bases, and 7 bases lay outside the gene matches.

This clonotype came up a few times. V and J are TRBV28 and TRBJ2-2, with D tentatively TRBD2 (6 bases). Deletions cut 6 bases from V and 5 bases from J, with 10 bases between. The CDR3 sequence is 13 residues long. Germline V gene sequence: CDR1 MDHEN, CDR2 SYDVKM. The CDR3 bases are TGTGCCAGCAGACAACTAGCAACCGGGGAGCTGTTTTTT. This translates into CASRQLATGELFF.

The CDR3 DNA sequence: TGTGCCAGTAGTATAACGGCCAGTTCCTACGAGCAGTACTTC. Protein: CASSITASSYEQYF. This chain uses TRBV19 with TRBJ2-7; D not resolved. Trimming pared 2 bases from V and 1 base from J, leaving 9 bases between. The CDR3 has 14 amino acids. From germline, CDR1 is LNHDA and CDR2 SQIVND (reference sequence).

The sample holds many counts of this clonotype. The chain recombines TRBV5-1 with TRBJ1-2, with TRBD1 as a possible D gene (6 bases). V was shortened by 0 bases and J by 6 bases, with 6 bases between the two germline ends. This CDR3 spans 12 amino acids. Germline CDR1 reads SGHRS; CDR2 reads YFSETQ. As DNA, the CDR3 is TGCGCCAGCAGCTTGGCAGGGGATGGCTACACCTTC. Residues: CASSLAGDGYTF.

With regard to this clonotype: Relative to the germline gene, one junction end is altered; a read error may explain this. This sequence joins TRBV11-2 and TRBJ2-2; 13 bases line up with TRBD2. Germline assignment: CDR1 SGHAT and CDR2 FQNNGV. This CDR3 contains 17 residues. The CDR3 coding sequence is TGTGCCAGCAGCTTAAAGACTAGCGGGGGGTACACCAGGGAGCTGTTTTTT. This encodes CASSLKTSGGYTRELFF. The complete variable domain, with remaining parts taken from reference TRBV11-2 and TRBJ2-2, reads EAGVAQSPRYKIIEKRQSVAFWCNPISGHATLYWYQQILGQGPKLLIQFQNNGVVDDSQLPKDRFSAERLKGVDSTLKIQPAKLEDSAVYLCASSLKTSGGYTRELFFGEGSRLTVL.

V usage is TRBV14 and J usage is TRBJ2-5; possible D gene TRBD1, 6 bases. Deletions cut 5 bases from V and 1 base from J, with 14 bases between. CDR3 length: 15 amino acids. Germline V gene sequence: CDR1 SGHDN, CDR2 FVKESK. CDR3 protein: CASSYFRGPQETQYF. Written as DNA, the CDR3 is TGTGCCAGCAGCTACTTCAGGGGACCCCAAGAGACCCAGTACTTC.

There are a few counts of this clonotype. The chain is built from TRBV11-2 and TRBJ2-3; TRBD2 matches 10 bases. The CDR3 totals 16 residues. Per germline, CDR1 SGHAT and CDR2 FQNNGV. V shed 3 bases, J shed 5 bases, and the junction held 8 bases outside the gene matches. CDR3 sequence: CASSFRSGGALDTQYF. CDR3 DNA: TGTGCCAGCAGCTTTCGGAGCGGGGGGGCGTTAGATACGCAGTATTTT. Full variable domain (rest looked up from reference TRBV11-2 and TRBJ2-3): EAGVAQSPRYKIIEKRQSVAFWCNPISGHATLYWYQQILGQGPKLLIQFQNNGVVDDSQLPKDRFSAERLKGVDSTLKIQPAKLEDSAVYLCASSFRSGGALDTQYFGPGTRLTVL.

V gene TRBV5-1 combines with J gene TRBJ2-5; D not resolved. This CDR3 spans 12 amino acids. Germline V gene lookup returns CDR1 SGHRS and CDR2 YFSETQ. The germline V and J ends were trimmed by 4 bases and 2 bases, with 6 bases remaining between them. For the CDR3, the DNA is TGCGCCAGCAGCATTCAGCAAGAGACCCAGTACTTC. It specifies CASSIQQETQYF.

This clonotype was observed many times. V usage is TRBV20-1 and J usage is TRBJ2-5; D is unresolved. Germline CDR1 DFQATT, CDR2 SNEGSKA (reference sequence). The CDR3 loop spans 13 amino acids. V lost 0 bases and J 5 bases, leaving 10 bases between the germline ends. CDR3 region: CSAREALLETQYF. CDR3 nucleotides: TGCAGTGCTAGAGAGGCGCTACTGGAGACCCAGTACTTC.

The chain joins TRBV7-6 to TRBJ2-4; 10 bases align to TRBD1. V lost 5 bases, J lost 5 bases, and 6 bases stayed unmatched. CDR1 SGHVS and CDR2 FNYEAQ come from the germline V gene. The CDR3 is 15 residues long. For the CDR3, the DNA is TGTGCCAGCAGCACCCGGACAGGGGGGCAAAACATTCAGTACTTC. Translated, it gives CASSTRTGGQNIQYF.

This chain links TRBV7-9 with TRBJ2-7; 7 bases agree with TRBD1. The CDR3 is made up of 15 amino acids. CDR1 is SEHNR and CDR2 is FQNEAQ in the germline V gene (reference sequence). Trimming removed 5 bases from V and 4 bases from J; junction bases left unmatched: 11. CDR3 in amino acids: CASSRGPGGIYEQYF. In DNA, the CDR3 is TGTGCCAGCAGCCGAGGTCCAGGGGGAATTTACGAGCAGTACTTC.

This chain connects TRBV20-1 to TRBJ1-5; the match to TRBD1 covers 7 bases. This CDR3 contains 15 residues. V dropped 4 bases and J dropped 3; count of bases not matched to a gene: 9. From germline, CDR1 is DFQATT and CDR2 SNEGSKA (reference sequence). The CDR3 nucleotides read TGCAGTGCTACGGGAGGCAGGGGGAACAATCAGCCCCAGCATTTT. Residues: CSATGGRGNNQPQHF.

This clonotype showed up just a few times. The V call is TRBV5-4, the J call TRBJ2-2; 10 nucleotides line up with TRBD2. This CDR3 is 15 amino acids long. The V gene end was trimmed by 4 bases and the J gene end by 4 bases; junction bases not matched to a gene: 4. Germline CDR1 and CDR2: SGHNT and YYREEE (reference sequence). DNA of the CDR3: TGTGCCAGCAGCCCCGGGACTAGCGTCACCGGGGAGCTGTTTTTT. This encodes CASSPGTSVTGELFF.

V gene TRBV7-9 combines with J gene TRBJ2-7; 11 bases match TRBD2. This CDR3 is 15 amino acids long. The germline gives CDR1 SEHNR, CDR2 FQNEAQ (reference sequence). V dropped 5 bases and J dropped 3; count of bases not matched to a gene: 6. The CDR3 sequence is CASSLTSGGFYEQYV. The CDR3 DNA sequence: TGTGCCAGCAGCCTTACTAGCGGGGGTTTCTACGAGCAGTACGTC.

About this clonotype itself: Possible read error: a much larger clone is one base away. The chain has TRBV7-6 and TRBJ1-3; TRBD1 matches at 7 bases. The CDR3 is 17 residues long. Germline CDR1 and CDR2: SGHVS and FNYEAQ. Here the CDR3 reads CASSPRGQLSSGNTTYF. The CDR3 DNA reads as TGTGCCAGCAGCCCGAGGGGACAGCTCAGCTCTGGAAACACCACATATTTT. Drawing the rest from reference TRBV7-6 and TRBJ1-3, the complete variable domain is GAGVSQSPRYKVTKRGQDVALRCDPISGHVSLYWYRQALGQGPEFLTYFNYEAQQDKSGLPNDRFSAERPEGSISTLTIQRTEQRDSAMYRCASSPRGQLSSGNTTYFGEGSWLTVV.

This clonotype occurred many times. The chain combines TRBV7-9 with TRBJ2-7, with D possibly called TRBD1 or TRBD2 (5 bases each). Trimming removed 5 bases from V and 7 bases from J, with 15 bases in between. This CDR3 comprises 13 residues. Germline values: CDR1 SEHNR, CDR2 FQNEAQ (reference sequence). The CDR3 sequence is CASSPPGLEEQYF. As DNA, the CDR3 is TGTGCCAGCAGCCCCCCGGGGCTGGAGGAGCAGTACTTC.

The chain recombines TRBV5-1 with TRBJ1-1; tentatively, D is TRBD1 (5 bases). This CDR3 is built from 14 residues. Trimming left V 0 bases short and J 4 bases short, with 10 bases between. CDR1 and CDR2 (germline): SGHRS, YFSETQ. CDR3 residues: CASSLAAGVTEAFF. The CDR3 bases are TGCGCCAGCAGCTTGGCGGCGGGGGTCACTGAAGCTTTCTTT.

V and J are TRBV5-1 and TRBJ1-5; 9 nucleotides align to TRBD1. Unmatched junction bases numbered 10, after V lost 0 bases and J lost 9 bases. The CDR3 loop spans 16 amino acids. Germline CDR1 SGHRS, CDR2 YFSETQ. DNA for the CDR3: TGCGCCAGCAGCTTGGCCCCTACAGGGGGCATGGGGCCCCAGCATTTT. Protein product: CASSLAPTGGMGPQHF.

The table lists this clonotype with a few counts. This rearrangement joins TRBV7-2 to TRBJ1-2; no definite D call. The CDR3 spans 17 residues. Germline V lookup: CDR1 SGHTA, CDR2 FQGNSA. Trimming took 2 bases from V and 0 from J, leaving 16 bases between them. The CDR3 DNA reads as TGTGCCAGCAGCTTACGCCCGGGCAGCCCCGCTAACTATGGCTACACCTTC. Encoded protein: CASSLRPGSPANYGYTF. The complete variable domain, with remaining parts taken from reference TRBV7-2 and TRBJ1-2, reads GAGVSQSPSNKVTEKGKDVELRCDPISGHTALYWYRQSLGQGLEFLIYFQGNSAPDKSGLPSDRFSAERTGGSVSTLTIQRTQQEDSAVYLCASSLRPGSPANYGYTFGSGTRLTVV.

This clonotype was seen a few times. This sequence joins TRBV6-5 and TRBJ1-6; TRBD1 aligns across 8 bases. Germline CDR1 and CDR2: MNHEY and SVGAGI. The V and J ends lost 3 bases and 10 bases, in that order; junction bases with no gene match: 14. This CDR3 contains 17 residues. Here the CDR3 reads CASSYSTPGQVNSPLHF. The CDR3 DNA is TGTGCCAGCAGTTATTCGACCCCGGGACAGGTCAACTCACCCCTCCACTTT.

This clonotype came up many times. The chain is built from TRBV7-9 and TRBJ2-1, with TRBD2 as a possible D gene (6 bases). Germline V gene lookup returns CDR1 SEHNR and CDR2 FQNEAQ (reference sequence). Trimming took off 4 bases at V and 14 bases at J, with 21 bases between the two ends. CDR3 size: 14 residues. The DNA for the CDR3 is TGTGCCAGCAGCTCGGAGGAGGGGTGGCCCCCCGAGTTCTTC. This translates into CASSSEEGWPPEFF.

This clonotype showed up many times. The chain couples TRBV6-2 or TRBV6-3 to TRBJ2-7; D may be TRBD1 (5 bases). The length of the CDR3 is 13 residues. Germline assignment: CDR1 MNHEY and CDR2 SVGEGT. V was pared by 5 bases and J by 2 bases, with 10 bases between. The CDR3 bases are TGTGCCAGCAGTCCGACAGCAACCTACGAGCAGTACTTC. It encodes CASSPTATYEQYF.

Written as DNA, the CDR3 is TGTGCCAGCAGTTTTAAGGGGACCTATGGACAGGGACAATTCCCCTACGAGCAGTACGTC. Its protein is CASSFKGTYGQGQFPYEQYV. The chain employs TRBV27 and TRBJ2-7, with 8 nucleotides matching TRBD1. With V trimmed by 3 bases and J by 2 bases, 21 bases remained unmatched. Germline lookup yields CDR1 MNHEY and CDR2 SMNVEV (reference sequence). The length of the CDR3 is 20 residues.